This is a list of T cell receptor beta chains from one sample in a study of T cell changes during pregnancy in multiple sclerosis. The assay was immunoSEQ multiplex PCR, and TCRdb's table has in-frame clones only and misses some. The sample carries some 30,000 clones, about 90% recorded once. This specimen consisted of CD8+ T cells from peripheral blood mononuclear cells, obtained in the second trimester of pregnancy. Every receptor here comes from a female donor with multiple sclerosis, enrolled in a pregnancy study. Both conserved end residues are part of each CDR3.

TRBV5-1	TRBJ1-2	CASSLGQGRNYGYTF
TRBV5-1	TRBJ1-6	CASTPEGVGNSPLHF
TRBV4-3	TRBJ1-1	CASSLRGRTEAFF
TRBV7-9	TRBJ2-3	CASSATGSSTDTQYF
TRBV7-9	TRBJ2-5	CASSLIAGGTQYF
TRBV27	TRBJ2-7	CASSLVEQGYEQYF
TRBV4-1	TRBJ2-7	CASSQGQVLSGVYEQYF
TRBV4-2	TRBJ2-6	CASSQESGPPGGIRVLTF
TRBV6-5	TRBJ2-7	CASSPQLGGRDEQYF
TRBV7-3	TRBJ2-1	CASSHDRATLNEQFF
TRBV29-1	TRBJ2-1	CSVEGPSEQFF
TRBV6-1	TRBJ1-6	CASSAWRMNSPLHF
TRBV9	TRBJ1-5	CASSVVITLNQPQHF
TRBV30	TRBJ2-1	CAWKGVGWYEQFF
TRBV5-6	TRBJ1-2	CASSLFTSNYGYTF
TRBV9	TRBJ1-4	CASSPFSTGSEKLFF
TRBV13	TRBJ2-1	CASSPSGTSGRNEQFF
TRBV4-3	TRBJ2-3	CASSQNGLVSGLDTQYF
TRBV6-5	TRBJ2-3	CASGGLRTDTQYF
TRBV27	TRBJ2-7	CASSLRFRDRDEQYF
TRBV27	TRBJ1-1	CASSRTRGMNTEAFF
TRBV7-8	TRBJ1-1	CASSPRQVNTEAFF